This T cell receptor (beta chain) appears in the sequencing data of a study of blood T cell repertoires in COVID-19. As for the study in general: There were acute and convalescent COVID-19 samples, and they came from the United States, Italy and Spain.

Germline CDR1 and CDR2: KGHSH and LQKENI. The CDR3 sequence is 16 residues long. J lost 0 bases, V lost 3 bases, and 7 bases had no gene match. Authors' processing steps: For nucleated cells, counts were estimated from reference gene primer amplification. Assay: immunoSEQ multiplex PCR; the TCRdb copy retains only in-frame clones and omits some. V and J calls and clone size are given by that table; D and trimming were obtained from the DNA. The sample has around 160,000 clones; 70% to 90% are singletons. This sequence originates from a human donor in a cohort sampled during active COVID-19. The sequenced sample consisted of peripheral blood. The V and J genes are TRBV18 and TRBJ1-1, with 7 bases identical to TRBD1. The DNA for the CDR3 is TGTGCCAGCTCACCCGACAGGGAGCCCATGAACACTGAAGCTTTCTTT. Translation gives CASSPDREPMNTEAFF.